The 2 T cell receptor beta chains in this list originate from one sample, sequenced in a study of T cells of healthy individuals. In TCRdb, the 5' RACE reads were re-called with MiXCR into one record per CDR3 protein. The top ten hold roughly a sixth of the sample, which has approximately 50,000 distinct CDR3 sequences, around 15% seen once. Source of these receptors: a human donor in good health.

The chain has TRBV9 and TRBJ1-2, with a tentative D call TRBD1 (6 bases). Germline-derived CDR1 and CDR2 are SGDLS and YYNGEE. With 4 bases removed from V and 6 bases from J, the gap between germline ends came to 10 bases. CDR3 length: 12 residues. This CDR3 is CASSSRTDGYTF. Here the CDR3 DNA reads TGTGCCAGCAGCTCTCGGACAGATGGCTACACCTTC.

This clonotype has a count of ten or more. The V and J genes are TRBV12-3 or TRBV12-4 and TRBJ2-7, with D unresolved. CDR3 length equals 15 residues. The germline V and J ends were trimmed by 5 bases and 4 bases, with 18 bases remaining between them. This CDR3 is CASSPDGPGQYEQYF. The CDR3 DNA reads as TGTGCCAGCAGTCCCGACGGCCCGGGTCAGTACGAGCAGTACTTC.